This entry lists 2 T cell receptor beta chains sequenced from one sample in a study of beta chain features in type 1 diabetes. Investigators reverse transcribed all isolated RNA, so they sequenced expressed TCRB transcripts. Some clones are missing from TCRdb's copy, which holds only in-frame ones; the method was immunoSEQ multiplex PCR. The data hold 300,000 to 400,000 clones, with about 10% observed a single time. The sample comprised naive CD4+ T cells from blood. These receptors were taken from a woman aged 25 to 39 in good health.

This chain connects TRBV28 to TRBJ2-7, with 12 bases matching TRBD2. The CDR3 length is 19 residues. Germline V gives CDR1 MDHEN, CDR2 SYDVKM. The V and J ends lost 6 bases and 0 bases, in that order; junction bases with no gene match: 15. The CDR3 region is CASSPHPGTSGSSSYEQYF. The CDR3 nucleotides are TGTGCCAGCAGCCCCCACCCGGGGACTAGCGGGTCATCCTCCTACGAGCAGTACTTC.

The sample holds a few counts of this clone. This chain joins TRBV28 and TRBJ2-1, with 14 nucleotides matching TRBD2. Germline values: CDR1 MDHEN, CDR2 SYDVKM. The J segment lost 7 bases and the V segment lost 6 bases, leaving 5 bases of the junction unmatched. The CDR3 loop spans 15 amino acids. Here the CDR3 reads CASRTGTSGRNEQFF. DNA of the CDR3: TGTGCCAGCAGGACCGGGACTAGCGGGAGAAATGAGCAGTTCTTC.